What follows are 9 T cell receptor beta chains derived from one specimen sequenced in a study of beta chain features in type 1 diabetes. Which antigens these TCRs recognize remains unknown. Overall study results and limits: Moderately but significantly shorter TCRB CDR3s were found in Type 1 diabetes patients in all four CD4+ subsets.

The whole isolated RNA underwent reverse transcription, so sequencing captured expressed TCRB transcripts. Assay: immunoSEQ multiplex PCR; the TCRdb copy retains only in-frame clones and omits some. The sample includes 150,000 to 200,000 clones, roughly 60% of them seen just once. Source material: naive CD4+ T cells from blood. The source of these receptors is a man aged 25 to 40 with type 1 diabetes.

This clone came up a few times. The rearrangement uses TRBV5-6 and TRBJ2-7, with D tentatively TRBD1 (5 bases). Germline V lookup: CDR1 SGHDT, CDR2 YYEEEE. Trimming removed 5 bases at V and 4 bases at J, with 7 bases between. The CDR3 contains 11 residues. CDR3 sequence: CASRRQYEQYF. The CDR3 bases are TGTGCCAGCAGGCGACAGTACGAGCAGTACTTC.

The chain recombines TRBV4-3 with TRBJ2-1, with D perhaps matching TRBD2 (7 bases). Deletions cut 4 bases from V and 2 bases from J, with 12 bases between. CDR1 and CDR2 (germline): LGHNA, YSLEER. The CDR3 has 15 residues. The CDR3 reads CASSREGTTYNEQFF. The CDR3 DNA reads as TGCGCCAGCAGCCGGGAGGGGACAACCTACAATGAGCAGTTCTTC.

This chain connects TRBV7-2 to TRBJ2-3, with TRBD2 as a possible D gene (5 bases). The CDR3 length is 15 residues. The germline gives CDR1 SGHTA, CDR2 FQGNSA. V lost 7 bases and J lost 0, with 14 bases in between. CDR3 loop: CASTGGFTSTDTQYF. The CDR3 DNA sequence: TGTGCCAGCACGGGCGGGTTCACTAGCACAGATACGCAGTATTTT.

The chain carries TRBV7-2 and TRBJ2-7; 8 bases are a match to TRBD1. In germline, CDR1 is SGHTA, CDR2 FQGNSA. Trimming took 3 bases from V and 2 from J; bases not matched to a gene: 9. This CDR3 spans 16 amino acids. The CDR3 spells CASSLDRESATYEQYF. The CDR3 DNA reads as TGTGCCAGCAGCTTGGACAGGGAGTCGGCTACCTACGAGCAGTACTTC.

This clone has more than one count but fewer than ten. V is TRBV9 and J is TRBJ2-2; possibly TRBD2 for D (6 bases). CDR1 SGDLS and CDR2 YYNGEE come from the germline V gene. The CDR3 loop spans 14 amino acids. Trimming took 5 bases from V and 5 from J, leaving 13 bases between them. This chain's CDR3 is CASSDLAGTGELFF. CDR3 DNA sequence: TGTGCCAGCAGTGACCTGGCGGGAACCGGGGAGCTGTTTTTT.

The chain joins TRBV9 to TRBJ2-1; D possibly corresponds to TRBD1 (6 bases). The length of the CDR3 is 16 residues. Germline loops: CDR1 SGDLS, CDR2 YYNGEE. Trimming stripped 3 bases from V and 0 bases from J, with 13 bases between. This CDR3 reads CASSGSDRSSYNEQFF. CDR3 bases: TGTGCCAGCAGCGGAAGCGACAGGAGCTCCTACAATGAGCAGTTCTTC.

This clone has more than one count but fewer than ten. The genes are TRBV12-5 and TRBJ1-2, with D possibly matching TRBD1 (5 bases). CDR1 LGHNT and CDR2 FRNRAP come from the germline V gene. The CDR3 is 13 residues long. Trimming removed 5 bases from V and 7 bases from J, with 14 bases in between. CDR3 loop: CASGTPGDPGYTF. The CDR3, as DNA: TGTGCTAGTGGTACTCCGGGGGACCCTGGCTACACCTTC.

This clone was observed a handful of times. The CDR3 protein is CSGSQGANEQFF. The CDR3 DNA reads as TGCAGCGGGTCTCAGGGAGCCAATGAGCAGTTCTTC. The gene calls are TRBV29-1 and TRBJ2-1; D tentatively fits TRBD1 or TRBD2 (5 bases each). Germline assignment: CDR1 SQVTM and CDR2 ANQGSEA. The germline V and J ends were trimmed by 7 bases and 6 bases, with 13 bases remaining between them. There are 12 residues in the CDR3.

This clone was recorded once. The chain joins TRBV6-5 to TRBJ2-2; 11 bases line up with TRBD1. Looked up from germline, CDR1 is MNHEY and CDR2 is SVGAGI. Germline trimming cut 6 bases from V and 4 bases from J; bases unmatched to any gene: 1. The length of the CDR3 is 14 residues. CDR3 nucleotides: TGTGCCAGCAGGGGACAGGGGGGCACCGGGGAGCTGTTTTTT. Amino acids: CASRGQGGTGELFF.